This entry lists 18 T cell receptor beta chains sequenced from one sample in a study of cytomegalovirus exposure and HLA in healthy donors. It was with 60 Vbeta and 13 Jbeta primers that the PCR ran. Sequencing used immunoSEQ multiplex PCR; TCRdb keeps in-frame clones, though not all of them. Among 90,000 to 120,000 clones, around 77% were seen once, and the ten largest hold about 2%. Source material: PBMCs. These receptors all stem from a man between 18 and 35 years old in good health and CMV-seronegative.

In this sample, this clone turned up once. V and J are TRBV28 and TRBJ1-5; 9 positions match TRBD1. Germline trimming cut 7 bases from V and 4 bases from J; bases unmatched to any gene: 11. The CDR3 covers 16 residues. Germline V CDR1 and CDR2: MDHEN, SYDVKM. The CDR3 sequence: CASKGVGGQGNQPQHF. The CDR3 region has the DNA TGTGCCAGCAAGGGTGTGGGGGGACAGGGAAATCAGCCCCAGCATTTT.

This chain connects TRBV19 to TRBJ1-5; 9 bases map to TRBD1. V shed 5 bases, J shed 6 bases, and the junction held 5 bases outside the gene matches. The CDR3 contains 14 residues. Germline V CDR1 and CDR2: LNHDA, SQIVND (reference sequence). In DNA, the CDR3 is TGTGCCAGTAGTGCCGGGACAGGGTTTCAGCCCCAGCATTTT. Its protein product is CASSAGTGFQPQHF.

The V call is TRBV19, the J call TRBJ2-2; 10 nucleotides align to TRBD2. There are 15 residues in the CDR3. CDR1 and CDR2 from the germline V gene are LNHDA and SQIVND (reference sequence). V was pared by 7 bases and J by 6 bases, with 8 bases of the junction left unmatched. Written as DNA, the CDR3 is TGTGCCAGTAAAGCTCCCAGCGGGGGGGCCGGGGAGCTGTTTTTT. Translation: CASKAPSGGAGELFF.

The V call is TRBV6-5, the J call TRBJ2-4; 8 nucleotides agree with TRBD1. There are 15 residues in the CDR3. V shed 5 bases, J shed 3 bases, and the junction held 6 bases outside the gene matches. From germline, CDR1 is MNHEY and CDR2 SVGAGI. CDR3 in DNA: TGTGCCAGCAGTCCAGGGGGACAGGACAAAAACATTCAGTACTTC. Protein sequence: CASSPGGQDKNIQYF.

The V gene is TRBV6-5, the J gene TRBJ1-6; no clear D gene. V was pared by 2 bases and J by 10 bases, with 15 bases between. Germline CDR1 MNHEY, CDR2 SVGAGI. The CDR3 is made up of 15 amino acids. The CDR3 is CASSYQEGGKSPLHF. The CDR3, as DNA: TGTGCCAGCAGTTACCAGGAGGGTGGGAAGTCACCCCTCCACTTT.

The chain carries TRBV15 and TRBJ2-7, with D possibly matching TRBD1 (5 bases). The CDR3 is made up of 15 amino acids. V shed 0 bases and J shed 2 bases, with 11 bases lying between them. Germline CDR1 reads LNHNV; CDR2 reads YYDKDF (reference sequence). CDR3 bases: TGTGCCACCAGCAGAGATCTTCGACAGACCTACGAGCAGTACTTC. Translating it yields CATSRDLRQTYEQYF.

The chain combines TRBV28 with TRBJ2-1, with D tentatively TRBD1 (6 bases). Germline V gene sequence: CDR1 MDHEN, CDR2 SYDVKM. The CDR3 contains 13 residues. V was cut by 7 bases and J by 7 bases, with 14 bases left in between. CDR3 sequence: CASIEQGRNEQFF. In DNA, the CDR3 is TGTGCCAGCATAGAACAGGGTAGGAATGAGCAGTTCTTC.

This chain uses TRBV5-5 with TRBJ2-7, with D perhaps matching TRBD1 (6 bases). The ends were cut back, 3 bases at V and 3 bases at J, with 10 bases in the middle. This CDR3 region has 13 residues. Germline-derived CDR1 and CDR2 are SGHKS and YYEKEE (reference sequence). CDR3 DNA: TGTGCCAGCAGCTCCCAGACAGGCTACGAGCAGTACTTC. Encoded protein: CASSSQTGYEQYF.

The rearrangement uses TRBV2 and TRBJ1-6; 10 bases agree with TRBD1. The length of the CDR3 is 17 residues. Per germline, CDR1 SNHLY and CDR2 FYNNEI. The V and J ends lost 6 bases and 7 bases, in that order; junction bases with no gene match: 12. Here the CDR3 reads CASSWDRGRRGNSPLHF. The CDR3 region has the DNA TGTGCCAGCAGCTGGGACAGGGGCCGCCGGGGAAATTCACCCCTCCACTTT.

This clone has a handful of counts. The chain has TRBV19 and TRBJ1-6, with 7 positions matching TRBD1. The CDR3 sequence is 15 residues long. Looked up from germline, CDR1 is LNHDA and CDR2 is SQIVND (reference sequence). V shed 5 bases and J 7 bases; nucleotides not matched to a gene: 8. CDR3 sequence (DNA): TGTGCCAGTAGTCCCCGAAGGGACAGCAATTCACCCCTCCACTTT. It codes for CASSPRRDSNSPLHF.

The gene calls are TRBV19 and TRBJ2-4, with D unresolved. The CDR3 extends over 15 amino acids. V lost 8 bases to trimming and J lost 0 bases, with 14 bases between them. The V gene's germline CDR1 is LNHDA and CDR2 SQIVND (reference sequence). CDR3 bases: TGTGCCAGTGTTCTCAATCCGGGAGCCAAAAACATTCAGTACTTC. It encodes CASVLNPGAKNIQYF.

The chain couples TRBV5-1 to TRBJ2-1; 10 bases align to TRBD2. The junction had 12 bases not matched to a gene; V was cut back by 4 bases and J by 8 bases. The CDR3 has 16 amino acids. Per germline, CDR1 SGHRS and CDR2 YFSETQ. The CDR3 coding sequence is TGCGCCAGCAGCCAGATACAGCGGGGGGGCAGGGATGAGCAGTTCTTC. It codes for CASSQIQRGGRDEQFF.

This CDR3 reads CASSPGGYGAPQHF. The CDR3 nucleotides are TGTGCCAGCAGCCCGGGAGGCTATGGGGCGCCCCAGCATTTT. This rearrangement joins TRBV21-1 to TRBJ1-5. TRBV21-1 is an annotated pseudogene. CDR3 length: 14 residues.

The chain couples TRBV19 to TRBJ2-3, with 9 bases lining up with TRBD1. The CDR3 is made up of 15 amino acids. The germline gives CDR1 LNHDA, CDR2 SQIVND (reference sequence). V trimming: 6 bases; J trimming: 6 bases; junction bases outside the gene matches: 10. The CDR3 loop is CASRQQGARWDTQYF. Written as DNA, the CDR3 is TGTGCCAGTAGGCAACAGGGGGCCAGGTGGGATACGCAGTATTTT.

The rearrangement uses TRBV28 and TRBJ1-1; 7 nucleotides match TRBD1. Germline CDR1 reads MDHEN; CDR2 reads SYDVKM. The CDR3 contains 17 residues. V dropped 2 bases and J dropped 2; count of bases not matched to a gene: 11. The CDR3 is CASSLHGWGQSNTEAFF. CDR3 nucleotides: TGTGCCAGCAGTTTACATGGCTGGGGACAGAGCAACACTGAAGCTTTCTTT.

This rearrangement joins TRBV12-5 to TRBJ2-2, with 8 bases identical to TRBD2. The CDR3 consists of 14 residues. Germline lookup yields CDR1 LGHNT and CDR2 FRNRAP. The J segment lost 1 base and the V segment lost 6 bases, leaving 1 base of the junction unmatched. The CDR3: CASGREGNTGELFF. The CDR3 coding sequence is TGTGCTAGTGGCCGGGAGGGGAACACCGGGGAGCTGTTTTTT.

The DNA of the CDR3 is TGTGCCACCAGCACCCGAATAGCGGGGGCCCAATCCTACGAGCAGTACTTC. It codes for CATSTRIAGAQSYEQYF. The rearrangement links TRBV15 to TRBJ2-7; 9 bases agree with TRBD2. The CDR3 is made up of 17 amino acids. With 4 bases clipped from V and 1 base from J, the junction kept 11 bases outside the gene matches. Germline V lookup: CDR1 LNHNV, CDR2 YYDKDF (reference sequence). The complete variable domain, with remaining parts taken from reference TRBV15 and TRBJ2-7, reads DAMVIQNPRYQVTQFGKPVTLSCSQTLNHNVMYWYQQKSSQAPKLLFHYYDKDFNNEADTPDNFQSRRPNTSFCFLDIRSPGLGDTAMYLCATSTRIAGAQSYEQYFGPGTRLTVT.

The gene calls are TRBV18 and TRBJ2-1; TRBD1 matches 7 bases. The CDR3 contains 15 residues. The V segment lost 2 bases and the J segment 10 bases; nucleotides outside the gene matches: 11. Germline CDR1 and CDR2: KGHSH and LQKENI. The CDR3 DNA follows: TGTGCCAGCTCACCAATACAGGGGTTCGGGGCCGAGCAGTTCTTC. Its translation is CASSPIQGFGAEQFF. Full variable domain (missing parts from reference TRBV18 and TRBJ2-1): NAGVMQNPRHLVRRRGQEARLRCSPMKGHSHVYWYRQLPEEGLKFMVYLQKENIIDESGMPKERFSAEFPKEGPSILRIQQVVRGDSAAYFCASSPIQGFGAEQFFGPGTRLTVL.